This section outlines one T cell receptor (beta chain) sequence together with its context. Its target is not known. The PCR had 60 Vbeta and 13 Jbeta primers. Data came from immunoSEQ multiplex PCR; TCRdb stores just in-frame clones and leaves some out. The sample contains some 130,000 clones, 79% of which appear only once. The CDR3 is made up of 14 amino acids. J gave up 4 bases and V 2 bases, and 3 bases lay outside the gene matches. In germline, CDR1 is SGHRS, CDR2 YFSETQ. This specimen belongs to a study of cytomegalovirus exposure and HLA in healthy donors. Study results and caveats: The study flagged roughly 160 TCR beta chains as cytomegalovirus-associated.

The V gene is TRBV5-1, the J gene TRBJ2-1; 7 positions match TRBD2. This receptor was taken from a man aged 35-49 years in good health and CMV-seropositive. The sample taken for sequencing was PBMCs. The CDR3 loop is CASSLTSDYNEQFF. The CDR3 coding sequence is TGCGCCAGCAGCTTAACTAGCGATTACAATGAGCAGTTCTTC.